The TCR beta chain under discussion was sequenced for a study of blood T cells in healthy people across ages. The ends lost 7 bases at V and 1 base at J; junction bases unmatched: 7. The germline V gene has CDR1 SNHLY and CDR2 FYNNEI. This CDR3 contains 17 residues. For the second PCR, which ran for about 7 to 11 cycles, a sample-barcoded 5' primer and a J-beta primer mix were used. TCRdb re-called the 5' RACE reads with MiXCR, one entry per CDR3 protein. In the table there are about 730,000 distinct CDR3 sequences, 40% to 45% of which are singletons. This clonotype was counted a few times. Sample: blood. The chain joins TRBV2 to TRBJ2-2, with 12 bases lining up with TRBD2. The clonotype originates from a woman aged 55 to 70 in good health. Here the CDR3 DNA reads TGTGCCAGCACCCCGGGACTAGCGGGCAAGAACACCGGGGAGCTGTTTTTT. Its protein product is CASTPGLAGKNTGELFF.